The next 16 T cell receptor beta chains were all read from a single sample in a study of cytomegalovirus exposure and HLA in healthy donors. Use of 60 Vbeta and 13 Jbeta primers characterized the PCR. TCRdb's copy holds only in-frame clones and misses some; the assay was immunoSEQ multiplex PCR. Of under 150,000 clones detected, around 84% appear once; the ten largest clones hold 3% to 4%. The sample comprised PBMCs. The receptors here all came from a woman aged 30 to 39 in good health and CMV-seropositive.

V gene TRBV5-1 combines with J gene TRBJ1-1; the match to TRBD1 covers 7 bases. CDR1 SGHRS and CDR2 YFSETQ come from the germline V gene. With 4 bases clipped from V and 0 bases from J, the junction kept 3 bases outside the gene matches. The CDR3 is 14 residues long. For the CDR3, the DNA is TGCGCCAGCAGCCGGGACAGTTTGAACACTGAAGCTTTCTTT. Translation gives CASSRDSLNTEAFF.

J is TRBJ1-4 and V is TRBV18; 7 positions agree with TRBD1. J was trimmed by 7 bases and V by 4 bases; bases with no gene match: 15. The CDR3 loop spans 17 amino acids. Germline V gene lookup returns CDR1 KGHSH and CDR2 LQKENI. CDR3: CASSLVGGDGPAEKLFF. CDR3 DNA sequence: TGTGCCAGCTCACTGGTAGGGGGCGACGGTCCTGCTGAAAAACTGTTTTTT.

This clone has a handful of counts. The chain couples TRBV2 to TRBJ2-4, with D maybe TRBD1 (6 bases). Between the trimmed V and J ends, which lost 4 bases and 4 bases, there was a span of 14 bases. The CDR3 has 15 residues. Per the germline V gene, CDR1 is SNHLY and CDR2 is FYNNEI. CDR3 loop: CASSAKWGLKNIQYF. The CDR3 DNA reads TGTGCCAGCAGTGCGAAGTGGGGGCTTAAAAACATTCAGTACTTC.

The chain employs TRBV7-2 and TRBJ1-2; TRBD1 aligns across 7 bases. The CDR3 totals 14 residues. CDR1 SGHTA and CDR2 FQGNSA come from the germline V gene. J was trimmed by 4 bases and V by 5 bases; bases with no gene match: 7. The CDR3, as DNA: TGTGCCAGCAGCCCCCAGGGGGTGAGCTATGGCTACACCTTC. This gives the protein CASSPQGVSYGYTF.

In its sample, this clone was seen once. This chain uses TRBV5-1 with TRBJ2-7; TRBD2 aligns across 8 bases. Germline CDR1 and CDR2: SGHRS and YFSETQ. V shed 4 bases, J shed 6 bases, and the junction held 9 bases outside the gene matches. The CDR3 totals 14 residues. The CDR3 DNA follows: TGCGCCAGCAGCCCGGGACTAGGCGGACGCGAGCAGTACTTC. Translating gives CASSPGLGGREQYF.

This clone was observed a few times. This rearrangement joins TRBV28 to TRBJ1-2; no clear D. Germline V gives CDR1 MDHEN, CDR2 SYDVKM. V was trimmed by 3 bases and J by 1 base, leaving 12 bases between them. The CDR3 length is 15 residues. The CDR3 spells CASSLKQTLNYGYTF. The CDR3 DNA reads as TGTGCCAGCAGTTTGAAACAGACGCTTAACTATGGCTACACCTTC.

This clone was observed a single time. V is TRBV15 and J is TRBJ1-4, with 9 positions matching TRBD1. Trimming at V came to 0 bases and at J to 5 bases, leaving 7 bases not matched to a gene. The CDR3 sequence is 17 residues long. Germline V gene data show CDR1 as LNHNV and CDR2 as YYDKDF (reference sequence). CDR3 nucleotides: TGTGCCACCAGCAGAGATCGGGGGACAGGGCCGAATGAAAAACTGTTTTTT. This translates into CATSRDRGTGPNEKLFF.

The chain couples TRBV6-1 to TRBJ2-7, with 13 bases matching TRBD2. J was trimmed by 2 bases and V by 4 bases; bases with no gene match: 14. This CDR3 spans 19 amino acids. Germline V gene lookup returns CDR1 MNHNS and CDR2 SASEGT. CDR3 DNA sequence: TGTGCCAGCAGTGTAACTAGCGGGGGGGCCAGATCGACGGCCTACGAGCAGTACTTC. It yields the protein CASSVTSGGARSTAYEQYF.

The gene calls are TRBV19 and TRBJ2-2, with D possibly matching TRBD1 (6 bases). There are 14 residues in the CDR3. Germline assignment: CDR1 LNHDA and CDR2 SQIVND (reference sequence). V lost 7 bases, J lost 7 bases, and 16 bases lay in between. CDR3 nucleotides: TGTGCCAGTAAACGAGAAAGGGGGATCGGGGAGCTGTTTTTT. Protein: CASKRERGIGELFF.

The chain is built from TRBV5-4 and TRBJ2-7, with 7 bases matching TRBD2. Germline V gives CDR1 SGHNT, CDR2 YYREEE (reference sequence). Unmatched junction bases numbered 3, after V lost 0 bases and J lost 3 bases. This CDR3 has 14 amino acids. CDR3 in amino acids: CASSLGTRDYEQYF. The CDR3 DNA sequence: TGTGCCAGCAGCTTGGGGACTAGAGACTACGAGCAGTACTTC.

The chain uses TRBV5-6 and TRBJ1-2; no clear D gene. The CDR3 consists of 13 residues. V lost 3 bases and J 4 bases, leaving 10 bases between the germline ends. CDR1 and CDR2 from the germline V gene are SGHDT and YYEEEE. The CDR3 here is CASSSSVFYGYTF. Written as DNA, the CDR3 is TGTGCCAGCAGCTCGTCGGTGTTCTATGGCTACACCTTC.

The chain uses TRBV18 and TRBJ2-1, with 13 bases fitting TRBD2. The ends lost 3 bases at V and 7 bases at J; junction bases unmatched: 3. Germline CDR1 reads KGHSH; CDR2 reads LQKENI. This CDR3 has 15 amino acids. CDR3 residues: CASSPTSGGANEQFF. CDR3 coding DNA: TGTGCCAGCTCACCTACTAGCGGGGGGGCGAATGAGCAGTTCTTC.

This clone showed up just a few times. The rearrangement joins TRBV7-6 to TRBJ2-1; 7 nucleotides agree with TRBD2. V lost 5 bases to trimming and J lost 1 base; unmatched junction nucleotides: 8. The CDR3 consists of 16 residues. CDR1 is SGHVS, CDR2 FNYEAQ, per germline. CDR3 amino acids: CASSKSSGNSYNEQFF. In DNA form, the CDR3 reads TGTGCCAGCAGCAAATCTAGCGGCAATTCCTACAATGAGCAGTTCTTC.

V and J are TRBV13 and TRBJ1-1; D is unclear. From germline, CDR1 is PRHDT and CDR2 FYEKMQ (reference sequence). The CDR3 sequence is 16 residues long. Trimming removed 1 base from V and 1 base from J, with 13 bases in between. The CDR3 sequence: CASSLEPLSGNTEAFF. The CDR3 region has the DNA TGTGCCAGCAGCTTAGAACCCCTCTCGGGGAACACTGAAGCTTTCTTT.

This chain uses TRBV5-4 with TRBJ2-1; 7 nucleotides line up with TRBD2. With V trimmed by 5 bases and J by 1 base, 9 bases remained unmatched. Looked up from germline, CDR1 is SGHNT and CDR2 is YYREEE (reference sequence). This CDR3 spans 16 amino acids. This CDR3 reads CASSLGGGESYNEQFF. CDR3 in DNA: TGTGCCAGCAGTCTAGGTGGGGGGGAGTCCTACAATGAGCAGTTCTTC.

The chain is built from TRBV18 and TRBJ2-5, with TRBD2 matching over 12 bases. J lost 3 bases, V lost 1 base, and 0 bases had no gene match. Germline V gives CDR1 KGHSH, CDR2 LQKENI. The CDR3 is 15 residues long. The chain's CDR3 is CASSPRTSGEETQYF. The DNA of the CDR3 is TGTGCCAGCTCACCACGGACTAGCGGGGAAGAGACCCAGTACTTC.